This T cell receptor (beta chain) is from a study of cytomegalovirus exposure and HLA in healthy donors (dated by TCRdb to 2016 to 2017). In the study overall: A later analysis indicated that the 110 or so validation repertoires were generated on the platform also employed for the 650 to 850 repertoires of the first cohort. The study aimed to test whether cataloging public T cell receptors could reveal signatures of past pathogen exposure. Besides the first cohort of 550 to 750 subjects, a separate validation cohort made up of 120 different subjects was used. High-throughput TCR immunosequencing, statistical association of individual TCRs with disease status, and machine learning were combined to predict cytomegalovirus infection status. Points the paper makes about the study in general: A total of about 180 TCR beta chains were listed by the study as associated with cytomegalovirus. The classifier was reported to diagnose cytomegalovirus status with high specificity and sensitivity in both the original and validation cohorts. Most TCR sequences were seen in very few donors, while some public TCRs were found in many individuals. According to the authors, the approach could potentially be generalized to other disease states and immunological phenotypes. Three of the identified cytomegalovirus-associated TCR beta chains were confirmed in vitro to be specific for cytomegalovirus antigens. Of the cluster scores, around 95% were above 0 in a later analysis, which found that TCRs clustered in the first cohort also tended to co-occur in the roughly 130 validation repertoires. A later analysis had no HLA typing for the validation cohort, so co-occurrence there was scored across all 110 or so repertoires.

Donors formed part of the validation cohort, which comprised about 130 subjects and was distinct from the first cohort of 550 to 850 subjects. For this chain, trimming is 0 bases at the V end and 6 bases at the J end, and the number of junction bases without a gene match is 9. The germline V gene supplies CDR1 SGHVS and CDR2 FNYEAQ. The CDR3 contains 17 residues, cysteine and phenylalanine counted. The sequence is cut down to CDR3 DNA, 51 bases in frame from base 1. The receptor library was made with the immunoSEQ multiplex PCR assay. Regarding the original processing steps: A statistical classification framework was built for diagnosing cytomegalovirus status from the catalog of TCR beta chain sequences. Not all clones reach the TCRdb copy of this immuneACCESS table, which keeps in-frame sequences only. Checked studies attribute under half of the gap to unresolved V genes and leave the rest unexplained. V, J and clone size reflect that table, while D and trimming were determined from the DNA. For this sample there are roughly 260,000 clones; 85% to 90% appear just once. About 0.36% of the sample is held by the ten biggest clonotypes.

Remarks on this clone: The specificity of this receptor is unknown. Per-base quality was not reported, and no clone a single base away is much larger than it.

This TCR derives from a woman in her late teens or twenties in good health and CMV-seronegative. Sequencing was carried out using PBMCs. This chain is built from TRBV7-6 and TRBJ2-2, with 8 central nucleotides matching TRBD2. In nucleotide form, the sequence is TGTGCCAGCAGCTTAGCCCCTGGCGGGGGGCCGGCCGGGGAGCTGTTTTTT. Its protein reads: CASSLAPGGGPAGELFF.